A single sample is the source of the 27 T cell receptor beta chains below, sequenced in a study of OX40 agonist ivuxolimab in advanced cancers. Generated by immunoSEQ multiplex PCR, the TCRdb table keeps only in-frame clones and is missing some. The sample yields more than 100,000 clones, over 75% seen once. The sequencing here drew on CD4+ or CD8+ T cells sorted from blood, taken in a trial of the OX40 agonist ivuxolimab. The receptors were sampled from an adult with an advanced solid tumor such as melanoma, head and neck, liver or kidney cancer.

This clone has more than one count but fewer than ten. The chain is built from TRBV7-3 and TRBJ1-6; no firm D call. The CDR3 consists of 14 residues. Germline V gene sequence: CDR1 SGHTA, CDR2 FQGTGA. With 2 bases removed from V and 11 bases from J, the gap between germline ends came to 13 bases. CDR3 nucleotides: TGTGCCAGCAGCTTAGCCGGGGTTGGGACACCCCTCCACTTT. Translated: CASSLAGVGTPLHF.

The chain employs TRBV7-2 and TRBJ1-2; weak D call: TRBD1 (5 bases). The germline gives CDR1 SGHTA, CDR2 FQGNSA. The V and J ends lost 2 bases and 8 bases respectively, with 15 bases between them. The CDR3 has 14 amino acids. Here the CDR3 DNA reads TGTGCCAGCAGCTTACCCAGGGCCAGAATCGGCTACACCTTC. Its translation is CASSLPRARIGYTF.

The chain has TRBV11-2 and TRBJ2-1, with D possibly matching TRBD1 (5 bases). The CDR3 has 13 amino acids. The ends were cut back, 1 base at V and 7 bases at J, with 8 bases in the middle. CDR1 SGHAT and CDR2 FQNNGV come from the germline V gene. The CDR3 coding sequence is TGTGCCAGCAGCTTAGCCCGACAGAATGAGCAGTTCTTC. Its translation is CASSLARQNEQFF. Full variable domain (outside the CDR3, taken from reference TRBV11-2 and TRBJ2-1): EAGVAQSPRYKIIEKRQSVAFWCNPISGHATLYWYQQILGQGPKLLIQFQNNGVVDDSQLPKDRFSAERLKGVDSTLKIQPAKLEDSAVYLCASSLARQNEQFFGPGTRLTVL.

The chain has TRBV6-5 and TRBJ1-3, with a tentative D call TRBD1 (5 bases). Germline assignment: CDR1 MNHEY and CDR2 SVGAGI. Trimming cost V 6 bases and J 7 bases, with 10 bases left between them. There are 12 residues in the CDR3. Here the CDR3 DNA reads TGTGCCAGCAGCGACAGTACGAACACCATATATTTT. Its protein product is CASSDSTNTIYF.

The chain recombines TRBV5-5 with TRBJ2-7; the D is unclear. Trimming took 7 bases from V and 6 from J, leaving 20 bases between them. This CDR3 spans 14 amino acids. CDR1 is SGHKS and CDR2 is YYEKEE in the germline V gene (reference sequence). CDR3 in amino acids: CASGTNQRVSEQYF. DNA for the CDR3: TGTGCCAGCGGCACTAACCAACGGGTGAGCGAGCAGTACTTC.

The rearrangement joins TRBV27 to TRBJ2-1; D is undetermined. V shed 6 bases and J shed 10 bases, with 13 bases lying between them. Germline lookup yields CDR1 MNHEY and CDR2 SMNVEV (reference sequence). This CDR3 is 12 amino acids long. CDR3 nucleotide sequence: TGTGCCAGCAGCCCCTTTATACAGGAGCAGTTCTTC. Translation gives CASSPFIQEQFF.

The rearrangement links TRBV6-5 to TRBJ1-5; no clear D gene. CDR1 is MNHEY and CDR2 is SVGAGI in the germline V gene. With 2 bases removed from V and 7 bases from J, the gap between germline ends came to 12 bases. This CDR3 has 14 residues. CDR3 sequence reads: CASSYRASEQPQHF. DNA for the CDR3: TGTGCCAGCAGTTACAGGGCGTCCGAGCAGCCCCAGCATTTT.

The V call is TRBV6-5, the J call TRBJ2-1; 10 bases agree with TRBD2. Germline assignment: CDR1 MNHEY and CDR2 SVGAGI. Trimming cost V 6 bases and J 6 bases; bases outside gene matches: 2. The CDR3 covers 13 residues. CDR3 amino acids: CASRVAGGNEQFF. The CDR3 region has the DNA TGTGCCAGCAGGGTAGCGGGGGGCAATGAGCAGTTCTTC.

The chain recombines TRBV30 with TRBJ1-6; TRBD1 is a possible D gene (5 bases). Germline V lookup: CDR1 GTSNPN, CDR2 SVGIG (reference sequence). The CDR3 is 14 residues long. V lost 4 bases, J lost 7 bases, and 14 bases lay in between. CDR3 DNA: TGTGCCTGGAACACAGGTTATAGGAATTCACCCCTCCACTTT. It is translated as CAWNTGYRNSPLHF.

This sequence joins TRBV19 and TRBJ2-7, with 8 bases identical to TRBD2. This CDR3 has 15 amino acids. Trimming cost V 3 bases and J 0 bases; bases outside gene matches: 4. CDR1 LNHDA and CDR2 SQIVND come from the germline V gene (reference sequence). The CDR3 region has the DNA TGTGCCAGTAGTATCATTGCGGGGGGCTCCTACGAGCAGTACTTC. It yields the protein CASSIIAGGSYEQYF.

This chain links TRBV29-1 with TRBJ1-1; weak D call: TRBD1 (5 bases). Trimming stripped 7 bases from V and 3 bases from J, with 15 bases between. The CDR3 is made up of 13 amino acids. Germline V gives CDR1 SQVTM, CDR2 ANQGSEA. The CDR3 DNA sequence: TGCAGCGGCCGGGGCCCTAGTTACACTGAAGCTTTCTTT. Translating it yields CSGRGPSYTEAFF.

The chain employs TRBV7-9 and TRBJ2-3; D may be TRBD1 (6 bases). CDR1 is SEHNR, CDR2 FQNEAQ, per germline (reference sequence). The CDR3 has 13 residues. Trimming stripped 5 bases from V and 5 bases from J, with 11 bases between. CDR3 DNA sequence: TGTGCCAGCAGCCCCGGACAGAGAGATACGCAGTATTTT. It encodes CASSPGQRDTQYF.

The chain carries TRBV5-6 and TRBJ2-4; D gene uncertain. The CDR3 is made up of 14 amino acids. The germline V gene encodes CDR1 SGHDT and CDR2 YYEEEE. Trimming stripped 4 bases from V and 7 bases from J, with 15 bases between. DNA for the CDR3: TGTGCCAGCAGCCCCGGACGGAGTATGAACATTCAGTACTTC. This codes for CASSPGRSMNIQYF.

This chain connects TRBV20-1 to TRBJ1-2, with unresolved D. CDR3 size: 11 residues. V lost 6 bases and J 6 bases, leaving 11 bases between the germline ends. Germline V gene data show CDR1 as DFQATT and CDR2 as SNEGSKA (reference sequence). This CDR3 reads CSAHIGNGYTF. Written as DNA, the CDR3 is TGCAGTGCCCACATAGGGAATGGCTACACCTTC.

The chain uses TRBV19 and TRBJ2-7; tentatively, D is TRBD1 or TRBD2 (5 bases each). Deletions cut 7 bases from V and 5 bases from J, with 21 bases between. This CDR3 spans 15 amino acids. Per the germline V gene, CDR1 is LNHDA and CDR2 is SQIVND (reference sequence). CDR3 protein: CASTIVVGAGHEQYF. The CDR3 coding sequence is TGTGCCAGTACCATCGTTGTTGGGGCGGGCCACGAGCAGTACTTC.

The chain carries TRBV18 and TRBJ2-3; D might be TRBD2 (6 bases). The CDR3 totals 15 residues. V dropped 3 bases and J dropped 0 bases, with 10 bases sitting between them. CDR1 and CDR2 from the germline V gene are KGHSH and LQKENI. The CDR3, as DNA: TGTGCCAGCTCACCTGTGGAGGGTAGCACAGATACGCAGTATTTT. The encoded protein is CASSPVEGSTDTQYF.

For the CDR3, the DNA is TGTGCCAGCAGCCCAGGGACAGGGCAGTATGGAAACACCATATATTTT. Amino acids: CASSPGTGQYGNTIYF. This chain links TRBV7-2 with TRBJ1-3, with 9 nucleotides matching TRBD1. Germline CDR1 is SGHTA and CDR2 is FQGNSA. V was pared by 5 bases and J by 3 bases, with 8 bases of the junction left unmatched. This CDR3 has 16 amino acids.

CDR3 in DNA: TGTGCCAGCAGTCTTCGAGGTCAGCCCCAGCATTTT. Its protein is CASSLRGQPQHF. The chain couples TRBV27 to TRBJ1-5; D is uncertain. The germline gives CDR1 MNHEY, CDR2 SMNVEV (reference sequence). The CDR3 has 12 residues. V gave up 5 bases and J gave up 6 bases, with 8 bases separating them.

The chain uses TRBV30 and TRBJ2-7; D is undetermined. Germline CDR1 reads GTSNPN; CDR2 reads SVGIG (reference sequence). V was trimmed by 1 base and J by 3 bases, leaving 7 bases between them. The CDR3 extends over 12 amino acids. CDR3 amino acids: CAWSEIGYEQYF. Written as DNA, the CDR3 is TGTGCCTGGAGTGAAATCGGCTACGAGCAGTACTTC.

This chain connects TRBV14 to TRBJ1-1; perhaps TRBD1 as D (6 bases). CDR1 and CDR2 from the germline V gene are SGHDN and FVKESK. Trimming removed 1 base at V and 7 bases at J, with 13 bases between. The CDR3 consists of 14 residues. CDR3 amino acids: CASSQGTASREAFF. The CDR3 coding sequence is TGTGCCAGCAGCCAAGGGACAGCAAGTCGTGAAGCTTTCTTT.

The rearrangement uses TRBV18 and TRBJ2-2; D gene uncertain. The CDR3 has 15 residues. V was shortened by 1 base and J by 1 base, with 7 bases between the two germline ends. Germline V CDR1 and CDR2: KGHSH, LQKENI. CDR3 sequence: CASSPRPENTGELFF. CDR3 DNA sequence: TGTGCCAGCTCACCACGACCAGAGAACACCGGGGAGCTGTTTTTT. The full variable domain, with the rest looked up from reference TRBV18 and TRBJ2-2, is NAGVMQNPRHLVRRRGQEARLRCSPMKGHSHVYWYRQLPEEGLKFMVYLQKENIIDESGMPKERFSAEFPKEGPSILRIQQVVRGDSAAYFCASSPRPENTGELFFGEGSRLTVL.

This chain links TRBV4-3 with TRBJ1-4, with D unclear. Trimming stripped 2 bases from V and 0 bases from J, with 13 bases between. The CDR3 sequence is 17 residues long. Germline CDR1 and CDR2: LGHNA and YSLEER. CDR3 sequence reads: CASSQNPTSATNEKLFF. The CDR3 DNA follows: TGCGCCAGCAGCCAAAATCCTACAAGCGCAACTAATGAAAAACTGTTTTTT.

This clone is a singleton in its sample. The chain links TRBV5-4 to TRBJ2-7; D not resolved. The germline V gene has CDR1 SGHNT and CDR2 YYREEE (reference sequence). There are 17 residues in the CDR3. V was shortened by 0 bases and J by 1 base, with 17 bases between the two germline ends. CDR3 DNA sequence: TGTGCCAGCAGCTTGGCCCTGGTAGGGCCATTGTCCTACGAGCAGTACTTC. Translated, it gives CASSLALVGPLSYEQYF.

CDR3 coding DNA: TGTGCCAGCAGTGCGACAGGGAGTGGCGGGGAGCTGTTTTTT. Translated, it gives CASSATGSGGELFF. V and J are TRBV6-4 and TRBJ2-2, with 7 bases fitting TRBD1. Germline V lookup: CDR1 MRHNA, CDR2 SNTAGT. This CDR3 has 14 amino acids. V trimming: 4 bases; J trimming: 7 bases; junction bases outside the gene matches: 6.

CDR3 residues: CASNTAGGEQFF. For the CDR3, the DNA is TGTGCCAGTAACACGGCGGGGGGTGAGCAGTTCTTC. The chain uses TRBV19 and TRBJ2-1; 8 bases align to TRBD2. The CDR3 length is 12 residues. The germline V gene encodes CDR1 LNHDA and CDR2 SQIVND (reference sequence). Trimming removed 7 bases from V and 9 bases from J; junction bases left unmatched: 5. The complete variable domain, with remaining parts taken from reference TRBV19 and TRBJ2-1, reads DGGITQSPKYLFRKEGQNVTLSCEQNLNHDAMYWYRQDPGQGLRLIYYSQIVNDFQKGDIAEGYSVSREKKESFPLTVTSAQKNPTAFYLCASNTAGGEQFFGPGTRLTVL.

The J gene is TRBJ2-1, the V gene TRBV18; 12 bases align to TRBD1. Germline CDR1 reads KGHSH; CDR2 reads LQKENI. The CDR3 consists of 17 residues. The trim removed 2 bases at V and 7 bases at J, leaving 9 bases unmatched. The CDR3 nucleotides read TGTGCCAGCTCACCAACTGGGACAGGGGGCTTTAGGAATGAGCAGTTCTTC. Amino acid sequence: CASSPTGTGGFRNEQFF.

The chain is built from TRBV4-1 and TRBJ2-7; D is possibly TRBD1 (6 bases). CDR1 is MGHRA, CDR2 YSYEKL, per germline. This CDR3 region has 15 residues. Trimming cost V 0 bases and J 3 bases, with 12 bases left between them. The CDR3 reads CASSQESRGDYEQYF. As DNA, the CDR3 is TGCGCCAGCAGCCAAGAATCCAGGGGAGACTACGAGCAGTACTTC.